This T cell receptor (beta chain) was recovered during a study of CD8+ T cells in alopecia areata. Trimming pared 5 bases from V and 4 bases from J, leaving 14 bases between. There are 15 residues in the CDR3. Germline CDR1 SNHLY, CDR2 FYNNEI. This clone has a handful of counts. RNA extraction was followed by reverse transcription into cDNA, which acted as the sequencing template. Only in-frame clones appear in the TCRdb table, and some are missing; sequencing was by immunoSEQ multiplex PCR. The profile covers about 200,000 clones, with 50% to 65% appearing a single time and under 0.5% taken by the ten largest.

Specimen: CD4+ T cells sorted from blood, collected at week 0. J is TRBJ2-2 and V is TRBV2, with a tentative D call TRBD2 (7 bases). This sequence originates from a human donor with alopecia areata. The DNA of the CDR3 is TGTGCCAGCAGTCGGCAGGGGAGGGTCACCGGGGAGCTGTTTTTT. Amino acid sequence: CASSRQGRVTGELFF.